Sequencing of this T cell receptor (beta chain) was carried out in a study of chemoradiotherapy in HPV16-positive cancers. TCRdb's table, derived via immunoSEQ multiplex PCR, lists solely in-frame clones and lacks some. This sample has some 2,800 clones, with approximately 86% found just once. CDR1 and CDR2 from the germline V gene are SGHRS and YFSETQ. Trimming took off 4 bases at V and 1 base at J, with 8 bases between the two ends. The CDR3 runs 13 residues. Study outcomes and limitations: Non-HPV-specific T cells did not expand in tumors during treatment, whereas candidate HPV-specific clones and E7-related motifs did. For HPV16-positive patients, expanding HPV-responsive T cells associated with longer recurrence-free survival.

Points on this clone: The antigen is not known.

The clonotype was recovered from a human donor with HPV-associated anogenital cancer. The chain combines TRBV5-1 with TRBJ1-1; D is ambiguous. Specimen: tumor tissue, collected from a patient who underwent chemoradiotherapy. The CDR3 sequence: CASSPRENTEAFF. CDR3 DNA: TGCGCCAGCAGCCCGAGGGAGAACACTGAAGCTTTCTTT. The full variable domain, its missing parts supplied by reference TRBV5-1 and TRBJ1-1, is KAGVTQTPRYLIKTRGQQVTLSCSPISGHRSVSWYQQTPGQGLQFLFEYFSETQRNKGNFPGRFSGRQFSNSRSEMNVSTLELGDSALYLCASSPRENTEAFFGQGTRLTVV.